The 13 T cell receptor beta chains given below trace back to one sample, sequenced in a study of cytomegalovirus exposure and HLA in healthy donors. This PCR relied on a set of 60 Vbeta primers and 13 Jbeta primers. Here immunoSEQ multiplex PCR was the method, and the copy in TCRdb shows in-frame clones only, minus some. This sample has fewer than 200,000 clones, with approximately 78% found just once. Sequencing was carried out using PBMCs. The origin of the receptors is a woman between 18 and 29 years old in good health and CMV-seronegative.

The rearrangement links TRBV28 to TRBJ1-5, with D unresolved. Germline V gene sequence: CDR1 MDHEN, CDR2 SYDVKM. V shed 5 bases and J shed 3 bases, with 11 bases lying between them. This CDR3 has 14 residues. CDR3 in amino acids: CASSQVTPNQPQHF. CDR3 coding DNA: TGTGCCAGCAGTCAGGTGACACCCAATCAGCCCCAGCATTTT.

The V and J genes are TRBV28 and TRBJ1-2; no clear D gene. Looked up from germline, CDR1 is MDHEN and CDR2 is SYDVKM. Trimming pared 3 bases from V and 0 bases from J, leaving 8 bases between. The CDR3 is 14 residues long. CDR3 region: CASSLPGANYGYTF. CDR3 sequence (DNA): TGTGCCAGCAGTTTGCCCGGGGCTAACTATGGCTACACCTTC.

V and J are TRBV29-1 and TRBJ2-5; TRBD2 might be the D (6 bases). The ends were cut back, 4 bases at V and 5 bases at J, with 14 bases in the middle. Germline V gives CDR1 SQVTM, CDR2 ANQGSEA. This CDR3 has 13 amino acids. The CDR3 spells CSVGRTGSETQYF. CDR3 in DNA: TGCAGCGTTGGGCGGACCGGGAGTGAGACCCAGTACTTC. Variable domain in full (rest from reference TRBV29-1 and TRBJ2-5): SAVISQKPSRDICQRGTSLTIQCQVDSQVTMMFWYRQQPGQSLTLIATANQGSEATYESGFVIDKFPISRPNLTFSTLTVSNMSPEDSSIYLCSVGRTGSETQYFGPGTRLLVL.

Turning to this clone: The identical CDR3 is also encoded by other nucleotide sequences in the sample. The chain couples TRBV6-6 to TRBJ2-7; TRBD2 aligns across 7 bases. The CDR3 extends over 12 amino acids. Germline assignment: CDR1 MNHNY and CDR2 SVGAGI (reference sequence). V dropped 2 bases and J dropped 5; count of bases not matched to a gene: 0. Here the CDR3 DNA reads TGTGCCAGCAGTTACCGGGGGGACGAGCAGTACTTC. Residues: CASSYRGDEQYF.

This clone was seen more than once but under ten times. The chain combines TRBV21-1 with TRBJ1-2; the DNA was not used to check the table's D call, TRBD1. TRBV21-1 is marked as a pseudogene. This CDR3 has 17 amino acids. CDR3 sequence reads: CASSKRATKQENYGYTF. In DNA form, the CDR3 reads TGTGCCAGCAGCAAAAGGGCGACGAAACAGGAAAACTATGGCTACACCTTC.

The chain recombines TRBV18 with TRBJ2-3; 9 bases line up with TRBD2. The CDR3 is made up of 16 amino acids. V shed 3 bases and J 0 bases; nucleotides not matched to a gene: 4. CDR1 and CDR2 from the germline V gene are KGHSH and LQKENI. The CDR3 DNA is TGTGCCAGCTCACCGGCTAGCGGGATTAGCACAGATACGCAGTATTTT. It is translated as CASSPASGISTDTQYF.

The J gene is TRBJ1-1, the V gene TRBV10-3; tentatively, D is TRBD1 (6 bases). The CDR3 runs 17 residues. Trimming shortened V by 0 bases and J by 0 bases, and 14 bases separated the two germline ends. The V gene's germline CDR1 is ENHRY and CDR2 SYGVKD. The DNA of the CDR3 is TGTGCCATCAGTGAGTCGAACAGGGAGGGGGTGAACACTGAAGCTTTCTTT. Encoded protein: CAISESNREGVNTEAFF.

This chain uses TRBV7-2 with TRBJ1-2; possible D gene TRBD1, 6 bases. CDR3 length equals 15 residues. Trimming cost V 1 base and J 8 bases, with 17 bases left between them. Per germline, CDR1 SGHTA and CDR2 FQGNSA. The chain's CDR3 is CASSLGGRGHDGYTF. In DNA form, the CDR3 reads TGTGCCAGCAGCTTAGGTGGAAGGGGACATGACGGCTACACCTTC.

The rearrangement uses TRBV7-2 and TRBJ2-1; 11 bases agree with TRBD2. Trimming took 2 bases from V and 9 from J; bases not matched to a gene: 9. The germline gives CDR1 SGHTA, CDR2 FQGNSA. This CDR3 spans 16 amino acids. The CDR3 region has the DNA TGTGCCAGCAGCTTAAATAGCGGGAGGGCCGGAGGTGAGCAGTTCTTC. It translates to CASSLNSGRAGGEQFF. Full variable domain (outside the CDR3, taken from reference TRBV7-2 and TRBJ2-1): GAGVSQSPSNKVTEKGKDVELRCDPISGHTALYWYRQSLGQGLEFLIYFQGNSAPDKSGLPSDRFSAERTGGSVSTLTIQRTQQEDSAVYLCASSLNSGRAGGEQFFGPGTRLTVL.

The chain couples TRBV12-5 to TRBJ1-1, with D possibly matching TRBD1 (6 bases). Trimming took 8 bases from V and 8 from J, leaving 15 bases between them. The CDR3 totals 12 residues. CDR1 is LGHNT, CDR2 FRNRAP, per germline. This chain's CDR3 is CASRGPDREAFF. Written as DNA, the CDR3 is TGTGCTAGTCGAGGCCCGGACAGAGAAGCTTTCTTT.

CDR3: CASTAGSSWRYEQYF. The CDR3 nucleotides read TGTGCCAGCACGGCCGGGTCATCTTGGCGGTACGAGCAGTACTTC. The V call is TRBV6-5, the J call TRBJ2-7; D gene unclear. The germline CDR1 and CDR2 sequences are MNHEY and SVGAGI. This CDR3 has 15 amino acids. V lost 7 bases, J lost 4 bases, and 20 bases lay in between.

This clone has just one count. The rearrangement uses TRBV2 and TRBJ1-2; TRBD1 might be the D (6 bases). The CDR3 spans 16 residues. Trimming left V 5 bases short and J 7 bases short, with 23 bases between. Germline V gene lookup returns CDR1 SNHLY and CDR2 FYNNEI. The CDR3 coding sequence is TGTGCCAGCAGTCCTGACGAGAGTTGGGGGGGGCTTGGCTACACCTTC. It translates to CASSPDESWGGLGYTF.

V gene TRBV28 combines with J gene TRBJ2-1, with a possible D match to TRBD2 (7 bases). The CDR3 sequence is 16 residues long. From germline, CDR1 is MDHEN and CDR2 SYDVKM. The V and J ends lost 6 bases and 4 bases respectively, with 19 bases between them. The CDR3 loop is CASRLGGGGGYNEQFF. In nucleotides, the CDR3 is TGTGCCAGCAGGCTTGGGGGAGGGGGGGGTTACAATGAGCAGTTCTTC.